Described below is a single T cell receptor beta chain sequence and its context. Its specificity is not known. This specimen comes from a study of cytomegalovirus exposure and HLA in healthy donors. PCR employed 60 Vbeta and 13 Jbeta primers. Original handling: Some 11 million shared chains were among the approximately 82 million unique TCR beta chains that a later analysis counted. The table came from immunoSEQ multiplex PCR; TCRdb's copy has only in-frame clones and leaves some out. From that table come the V and J calls and clone size; the DNA was used to work out D and trimming. The repertoire table contains approximately 110,000 clones. General study results and limits: TCR beta V- and J-gene trimming, according to a later analysis, was linked to a missense DCLRE1C variant. As confirmed in vitro, a few CMV-associated chains were specific for CMV antigens. After further analysis at a later stage, 16,951 TCR beta sequences were associated with HLA alleles at 0.05 false discovery rate.

With V trimmed by 4 bases and J by 2 bases, 10 bases remained unmatched. CDR3 length: 16 residues. Germline CDR1 reads MDHEN; CDR2 reads SYDVKM. The chain carries TRBV28 and TRBJ2-7; 8 nucleotides line up with TRBD1. This receptor was identified in a man between 35 and 55 years old in good health and CMV-seropositive. Sequencing was carried out using PBMCs. The CDR3 region has the DNA TGTGCCAGCAGTTCTACAGGGGGTGATTCCCCCTACGAGCAGTACTTC. It is translated as CASSSTGGDSPYEQYF.